This entry concerns a single T cell receptor (beta chain). Its specificity is unknown. This specimen comes from a study of cytomegalovirus exposure and HLA in healthy donors. Study overall: An analysis done earlier identified some 120 million unique TCR beta sequences from 150 million to 200 million T cells. Notes on the study in general: The study had only CMV serostatus as immune exposure information. Follow-up analysis later connected one missense variant in DCLRE1C with trimming of TCR beta V- and J-genes. The study flagged about 150 TCR beta chains as cytomegalovirus-associated.

The PCR ran on 60 Vbeta and 13 Jbeta primers. Profiled with immunoSEQ multiplex PCR; TCRdb holds only in-frame clones, not every one. The sample has 130,000 or so clones, around four fifths seen once. V lost 2 bases, J lost 1 base, and 8 bases stayed unmatched. Germline V gene lookup returns CDR1 SGHTA and CDR2 FQGTGA. The CDR3 is made up of 18 amino acids. V gene TRBV7-3 combines with J gene TRBJ2-6; TRBD2 matches at 7 bases. The source of this sequence is a female donor in good health and CMV-seronegative. The sequencing input was PBMCs. CDR3 amino acids: CASSLYGGELSGANVLTF. The CDR3 DNA reads as TGTGCCAGCAGCTTATATGGGGGGGAACTATCTGGGGCCAACGTCCTGACTTTC.